The sequence of this TCR beta chain was determined in a study of cytomegalovirus exposure and HLA in healthy donors. In the PCR, 60 Vbeta and 13 Jbeta primers were used. The method was immunoSEQ multiplex PCR; TCRdb's version includes in-frame clones alone and lacks a portion of them. Here the sample spans roughly 98,000 clones, about 74% being singletons. General study findings and limits: While the bulk of TCR sequences proved rare, some public TCRs turned up in many donors. In a later analysis, donors in an Asian-associated ancestry cluster reportedly had fewer N-insertions in productive TCRs than the cohort mean.

V gave up 6 bases and J gave up 1 base; unmatched junction bases: 2. This CDR3 comprises 13 residues. The germline gives CDR1 MGHDK, CDR2 SYGVNS. Worth noting for this clone: Its antigen is unidentified.

The rearrangement links TRBV25-1 to TRBJ1-1, with 7 bases matching TRBD1. Sequenced sample: PBMCs. This sequence was found in a female donor in good health and CMV-seronegative. CDR3 region: CASRDRRNTEAFF. The CDR3 DNA reads as TGTGCCAGCAGGGACAGGAGGAACACTGAAGCTTTCTTT.